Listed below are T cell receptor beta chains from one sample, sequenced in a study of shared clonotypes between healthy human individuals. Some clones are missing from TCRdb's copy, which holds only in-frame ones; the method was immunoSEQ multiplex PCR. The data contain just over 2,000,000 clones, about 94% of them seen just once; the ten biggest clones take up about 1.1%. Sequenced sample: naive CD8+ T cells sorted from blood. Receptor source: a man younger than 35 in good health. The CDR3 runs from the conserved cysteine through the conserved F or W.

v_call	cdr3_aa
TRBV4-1	CASSPIYGQGSTDTQYF
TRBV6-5	CASSPGGNEQFF
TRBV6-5	CASSELAEPYNEQFF
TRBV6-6	CASSYTAGNEQFF
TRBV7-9	CASSAMAGASFVAKNIQYF
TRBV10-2	CASSLRAGDSSYEQYF
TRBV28	CASSWTDGNQPQHF
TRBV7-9	CASSPTEGEQYF
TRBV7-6	CASPDRRPGANVLTF
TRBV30	CAWLRAVDEQFF
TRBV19	CASGVATEAFF
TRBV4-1	CASSQEDSGQWPQHF
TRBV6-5	CASSYSTLGTGYGYTF
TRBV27	CASSFGQGGEQYF
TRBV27	CASSSTGGTTYEQYF
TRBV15	CATSSGVSGSPLHF
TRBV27	CASSQRQGANTEAFF
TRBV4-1	CASSQIADSGVATF
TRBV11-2	CASSLTARAGNTIYF
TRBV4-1	CASSSGLAGARNEQYF
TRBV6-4	CASSDSDRHNYGYTF
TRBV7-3	CASSLSGGQLYEQYF
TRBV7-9	CASSDTSGGRSGELFF